The rows below give T cell receptor beta chains drawn from one sample of a study of cytomegalovirus exposure and HLA in healthy donors. Libraries were prepared by immunoSEQ multiplex PCR; TCRdb keeps only in-frame clonotypes and omits some of them. The data show about 160,000 clones, 75% to 85% seen once. The sequencing input was PBMCs. The receptors here all came from a young woman in good health and CMV-seronegative. CDR3s include the opening cysteine and the closing phenylalanine or tryptophan. The D gene is left open where the match is weak. The size entry is marked missing in some rows and otherwise reads once, few, many or a size class.

d_call	clone_size	v_call	j_call	cdr3_nt	cdr3_aa
TRBD1	NA	TRBV6-4	TRBJ1-5	TGTGCCAGCAGTGCCGGGACAGGGGTTCAGCCCCAGCATTTT	CASSAGTGVQPQHF
NA	few	TRBV11-2	TRBJ1-6	TGTGCCAGCAGTGGGAGGGGGGATTCACCCCTCCACTTT	CASSGRGDSPLHF
NA	NA	TRBV12-5	TRBJ1-2	TGTGCTAGTGGTCTTGGGATCCAGGACTTTGATGGCTACACCTTC	CASGLGIQDFDGYTF
NA	few	TRBV9	TRBJ2-1	TGTGCCAGCAGCCCTCGTCCAGGGGAGCAGTTCTTC	CASSPRPGEQFF
NA	NA	TRBV7-9	TRBJ1-2	TGTGCCAGCAGCTTATTCGAGGACTATGGCTACACCTTC	CASSLFEDYGYTF
NA	NA	TRBV27	TRBJ1-2	TGTGCCAGCAGTCCTAGACAGTTACATAACTATGGCTACACCTTC	CASSPRQLHNYGYTF
NA	NA	TRBV23-1	TRBJ1-4	TGCGCCAGCACCTCGGGGGGGGAGAGGGCAACTAATGAAAAACTGTTTTTT	CASTSGGERATNEKLFF
NA	NA	TRBV6-5	TRBJ2-1	TGTGCCAGCAGTTACAACAGGGCCTACAATGAGCAGTTCTTC	CASSYNRAYNEQFF
TRBD1	NA	TRBV5-4	TRBJ2-1	TGTGCCAGCAGCCGGGACAGGGAAAATGAGCAGTTCTTC	CASSRDRENEQFF
TRBD1	NA	TRBV11-3	TRBJ1-1	TGTGCCAGCAGCTCCGACAGGGCTCATGAAGCTTTCTTT	CASSSDRAHEAFF
NA	NA	TRBV18	TRBJ1-5	TGTGCCAGCTCACCAGGGGCAGGTGATCAGCCCCAGCATTTT	CASSPGAGDQPQHF
NA	NA	TRBV13	TRBJ2-1	TGTGCCAGCAGCCTAAAACACGGGAGTGGCCCCCATTACAATGAGCAGTTCTTC	CASSLKHGSGPHYNEQFF
NA	NA	TRBV5-1	TRBJ1-2	TGCGCCAGCAGCTTCGGGGGAAGACGAGGCTACACCTTC	CASSFGGRRGYTF
TRBD1	NA	TRBV5-4	TRBJ2-3	TGTGCCAGCAGCTTTGGACAGGGGACGCAAGATACGCAGTATTTT	CASSFGQGTQDTQYF
NA	NA	TRBV6-6	TRBJ1-1	TGTGCCAGCAGTGCAGGGGTCATGGACACTGAAGCTTTCTTT	CASSAGVMDTEAFF
NA	NA	TRBV4-2	TRBJ1-1	TGTGCCAGCAATGAGGACTCTAACACTGAAGCTTTCTTT	CASNEDSNTEAFF
TRBD1	once	TRBV9	TRBJ2-7	TGTGCCAGCGGACCTGGGGACAGGCGATCTGTGGAGCAGTACTTC	CASGPGDRRSVEQYF
TRBD2	NA	TRBV7-6	TRBJ2-3	TGTGCCAGCAGCTTAACTAGCGGGCGATTCACAGATACGCAGTATTTT	CASSLTSGRFTDTQYF
TRBD1	NA	TRBV6-1	TRBJ2-7	TGTGCCAGCAGTCCCGCCGGGACAGGGGCCTACGAGCAGTACTTC	CASSPAGTGAYEQYF
NA	NA	TRBV28	TRBJ2-2	TGTGCCAGCAGTCCGAGGGACTCGAACACCGGGGAGCTGTTTTTT	CASSPRDSNTGELFF
TRBD1	NA	TRBV6-5	TRBJ1-4	TGTGCCAGCAGTGGAGGGGGCGGAGAAAAACTGTTTTTT	CASSGGGGEKLFF
TRBD1	NA	TRBV5-4	TRBJ2-7	TGTGCCAGCAGCTTGGATCAGGGGGCCGCCGAGCAGTACTTC	CASSLDQGAAEQYF
TRBD1	once	TRBV5-4	TRBJ1-2	TGTGCCAGCAGCACCGACAGGGCCTATGGCTACACCTTC	CASSTDRAYGYTF
NA	NA	TRBV18	TRBJ2-3	TGTGCCAGCTGCCACGGGAATTTAGATACGCAGTATTTT	CASCHGNLDTQYF
NA	few	TRBV2	TRBJ1-5	TGTGCCAGCAGCTCGCAACAGGTCCCAACCAAAAATCAGCCCCAGCATTTT	CASSSQQVPTKNQPQHF
TRBD1	NA	TRBV7-9	TRBJ2-1	TGTGCCAGCAAAACAGGGGAAGTTGAGCAGTTCTTC	CASKTGEVEQFF
TRBD1	NA	TRBV10-1	TRBJ1-1	TGCGCCAGCACCAGGGACAGGAGGAACACTGAAGCTTTCTTT	CASTRDRRNTEAFF
TRBD1	NA	TRBV15	TRBJ2-2	TGTGCCACCAGCAGAGGGACAGGCCGGGACACCGGGGAGCTGTTTTTT	CATSRGTGRDTGELFF
TRBD2	NA	TRBV4-1	TRBJ2-3	TGCGCCAGCAGCCAAGCCGGGACTAGTCCAGATACGCAGTATTTT	CASSQAGTSPDTQYF
NA	NA	TRBV4-1	TRBJ2-7	TGCGCCAGCAGCCAAGGCGTGGGGCGCGAGCAGTACTTC	CASSQGVGREQYF
NA	few	TRBV5-6	TRBJ1-1	TGTGCCAGCAGCTTGGATACTTCACGGAGTGAAGCTTTCTTT	CASSLDTSRSEAFF
TRBD1	NA	TRBV9	TRBJ2-7	TGTGCCAGCAGCGTTGGGACAGGGGACTACTACGAGCAGTACTTC	CASSVGTGDYYEQYF
NA	NA	TRBV28	TRBJ2-1	TGTGCCAGCAGTTTTGCGGGGAGCTCCTACAATGAGCAGTTCTTC	CASSFAGSSYNEQFF
NA	NA	TRBV11-2	TRBJ1-4	TGTGCCAGCAGCTTTTGGGGGCGGGGGGCAACTAATGAAAAACTGTTTTTT	CASSFWGRGATNEKLFF
NA	NA	TRBV7-9	TRBJ2-5	TGTTCCAGCAGCTTAGACTCAGTGGACACTCAGTACTTC	CSSSLDSVDTQYF
NA	NA	TRBV7-9	TRBJ2-3	TGTGCCAGCAGCCCCAGGGGCGTAATAGGCACAGATACGCAGTATTTT	CASSPRGVIGTDTQYF
NA	NA	TRBV9	TRBJ2-3	TGTGCCAGCAGCGTAGGAAATTCCAGGACGAGGGGCACAGATACGCAGTATTTT	CASSVGNSRTRGTDTQYF
TRBD1	once	TRBV10-2	TRBJ2-3	TGCGCCAGCAACCCGGACAGGGCGGGCACAGATACGCAGTATTTT	CASNPDRAGTDTQYF
TRBD2	NA	TRBV5-1	TRBJ2-5	TGCGCCAGCAGCCTGGGCGCTAGCGGGAGGGTTCGAGGGACCCAGTACTTC	CASSLGASGRVRGTQYF
NA	NA	TRBV21-1	TRBJ1-1	TGTGCCAGCAGATACCGGACAGGGGTCACTGAAGCTTTCTTT	CASRYRTGVTEAFF
NA	few	TRBV4-1	TRBJ1-2	TGCGCCAGCAGCGCAGCCGGGGGTAAGGACTATGGCTACACCTTC	CASSAAGGKDYGYTF
NA	NA	TRBV10-3	TRBJ1-4	TGTGCCATCAGTGAGGGCTCGGGGGGTTATGGTGAAAAACTGTTTTTT	CAISEGSGGYGEKLFF